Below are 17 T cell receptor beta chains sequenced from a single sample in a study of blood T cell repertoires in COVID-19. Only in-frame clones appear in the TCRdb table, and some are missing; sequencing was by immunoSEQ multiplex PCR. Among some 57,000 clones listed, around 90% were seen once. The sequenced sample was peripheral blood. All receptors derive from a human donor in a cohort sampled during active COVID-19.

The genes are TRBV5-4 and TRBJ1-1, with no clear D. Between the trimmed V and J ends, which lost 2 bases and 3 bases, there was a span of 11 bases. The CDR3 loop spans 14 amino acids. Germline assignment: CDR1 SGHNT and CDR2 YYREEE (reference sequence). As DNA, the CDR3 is TGTGCCAGCAGCTTCGGGGTCTCGGACACTGAAGCTTTCTTT. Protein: CASSFGVSDTEAFF.

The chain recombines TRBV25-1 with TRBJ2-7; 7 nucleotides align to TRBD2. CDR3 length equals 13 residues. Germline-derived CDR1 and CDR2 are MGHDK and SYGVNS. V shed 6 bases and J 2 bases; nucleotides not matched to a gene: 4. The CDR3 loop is CASSVGGTYEQYF. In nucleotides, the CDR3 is TGTGCCAGCAGCGTGGGGGGGACCTACGAGCAGTACTTC.

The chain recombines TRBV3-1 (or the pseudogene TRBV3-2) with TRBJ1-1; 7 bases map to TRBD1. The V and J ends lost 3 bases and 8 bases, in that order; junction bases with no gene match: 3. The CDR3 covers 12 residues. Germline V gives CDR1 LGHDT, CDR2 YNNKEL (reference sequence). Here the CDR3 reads CASSQRQGEAFF. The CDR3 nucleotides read TGTGCCAGCAGCCAGAGACAGGGAGAAGCTTTCTTT.

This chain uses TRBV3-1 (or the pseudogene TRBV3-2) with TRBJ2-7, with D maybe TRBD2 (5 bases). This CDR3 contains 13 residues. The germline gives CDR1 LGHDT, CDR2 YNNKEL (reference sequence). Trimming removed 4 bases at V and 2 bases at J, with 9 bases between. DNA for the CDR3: TGTGCCAGCAGCCCTCCGGGGACCTACGAGCAGTACTTC. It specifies CASSPPGTYEQYF.

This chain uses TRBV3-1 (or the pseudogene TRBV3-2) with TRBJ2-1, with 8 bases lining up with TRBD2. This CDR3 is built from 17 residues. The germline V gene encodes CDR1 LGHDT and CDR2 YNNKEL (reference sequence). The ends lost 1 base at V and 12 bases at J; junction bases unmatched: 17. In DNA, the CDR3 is TGTGCCAGCAGCCAAGGGACGGGACCCTGGGCGGGGGGAGTGCAGTTCTTC. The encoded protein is CASSQGTGPWAGGVQFF.

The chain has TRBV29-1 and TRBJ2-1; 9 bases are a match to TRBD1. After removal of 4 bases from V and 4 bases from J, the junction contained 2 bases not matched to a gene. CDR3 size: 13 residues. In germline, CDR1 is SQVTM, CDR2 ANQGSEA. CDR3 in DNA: TGCAGCGTTGTGGGGACAGGGTACAATGAGCAGTTCTTC. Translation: CSVVGTGYNEQFF.

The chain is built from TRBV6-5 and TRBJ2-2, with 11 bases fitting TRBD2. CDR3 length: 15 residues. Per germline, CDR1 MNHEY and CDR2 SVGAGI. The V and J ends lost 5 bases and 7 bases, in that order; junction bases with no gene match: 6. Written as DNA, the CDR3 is TGTGCCAGCAGTCCCCGACTAGCGGGGCACGGGGAGCTGTTTTTT. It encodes CASSPRLAGHGELFF.

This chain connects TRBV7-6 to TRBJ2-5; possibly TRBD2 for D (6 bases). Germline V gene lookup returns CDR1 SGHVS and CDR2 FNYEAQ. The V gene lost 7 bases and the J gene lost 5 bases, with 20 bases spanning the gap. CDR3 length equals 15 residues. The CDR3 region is CASTEGLKQRETQYF. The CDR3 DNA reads TGTGCCAGCACCGAGGGACTGAAGCAACGGGAGACCCAGTACTTC.

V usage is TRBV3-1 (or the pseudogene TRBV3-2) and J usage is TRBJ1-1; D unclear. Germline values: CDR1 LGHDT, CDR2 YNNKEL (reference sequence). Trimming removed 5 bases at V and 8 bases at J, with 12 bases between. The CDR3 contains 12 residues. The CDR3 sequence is CASSAPGEEAFF. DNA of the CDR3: TGTGCCAGCAGCGCCCCGGGTGAGGAAGCTTTCTTT.

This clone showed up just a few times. The CDR3 region has the DNA TGTGCCAGCAGCTTGTCGGGAGGGTCCGGAAACACCATATATTTT. This encodes CASSLSGGSGNTIYF. This sequence joins TRBV5-4 and TRBJ1-3, with D unresolved. Trimming left V 1 base short and J 4 bases short, with 12 bases between. The CDR3 covers 15 residues. The germline V gene encodes CDR1 SGHNT and CDR2 YYREEE (reference sequence).

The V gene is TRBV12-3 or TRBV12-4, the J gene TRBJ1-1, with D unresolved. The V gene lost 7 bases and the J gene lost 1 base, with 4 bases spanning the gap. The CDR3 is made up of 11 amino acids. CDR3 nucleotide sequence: TGTGCCAGCACCCAGAACACTGAAGCTTTCTTT. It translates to CASTQNTEAFF.

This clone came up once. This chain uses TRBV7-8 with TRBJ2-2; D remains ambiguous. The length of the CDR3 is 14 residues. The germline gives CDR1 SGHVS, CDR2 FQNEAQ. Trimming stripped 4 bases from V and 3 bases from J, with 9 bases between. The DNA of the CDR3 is TGTGCCAGCAGCTCTCGTCGGGACACCGGGGAGCTGTTTTTT. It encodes CASSSRRDTGELFF.

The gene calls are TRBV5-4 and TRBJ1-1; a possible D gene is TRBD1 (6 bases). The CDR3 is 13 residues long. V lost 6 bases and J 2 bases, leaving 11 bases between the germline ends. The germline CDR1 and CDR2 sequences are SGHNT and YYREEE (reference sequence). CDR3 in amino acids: CASTPDSNTEAFF. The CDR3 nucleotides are TGTGCCAGCACCCCGGACAGTAACACTGAAGCTTTCTTT.

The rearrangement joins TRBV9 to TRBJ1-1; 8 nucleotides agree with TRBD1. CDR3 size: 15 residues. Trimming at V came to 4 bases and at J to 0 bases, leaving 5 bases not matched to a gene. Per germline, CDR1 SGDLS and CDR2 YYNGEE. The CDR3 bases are TGTGCCAGCAGCCCACAGGGGGGGATGAACACTGAAGCTTTCTTT. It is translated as CASSPQGGMNTEAFF.

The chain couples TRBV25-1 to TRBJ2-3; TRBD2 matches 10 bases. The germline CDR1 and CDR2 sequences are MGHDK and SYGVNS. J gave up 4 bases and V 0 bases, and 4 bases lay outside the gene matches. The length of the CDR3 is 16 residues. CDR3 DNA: TGTGCCAGCAGTGAATATATAGCGGGGGGATCAGATACGCAGTATTTT. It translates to CASSEYIAGGSDTQYF. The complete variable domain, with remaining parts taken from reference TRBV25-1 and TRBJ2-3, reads EADIYQTPRYLVIGTGKKITLECSQTMGHDKMYWYQQDPGMELHLIHYSYGVNSTEKGDLSSESTVSRIRTEHFPLTLESARPSHTSQYLCASSEYIAGGSDTQYFGPGTRLTVL.

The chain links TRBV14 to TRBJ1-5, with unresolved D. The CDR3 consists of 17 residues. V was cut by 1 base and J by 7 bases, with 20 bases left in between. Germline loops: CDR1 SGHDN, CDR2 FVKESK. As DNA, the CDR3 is TGTGCCAGCAGCCAAGGGGCAGGCCACAAAACGTACCAGCCCCAGCATTTT. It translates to CASSQGAGHKTYQPQHF.

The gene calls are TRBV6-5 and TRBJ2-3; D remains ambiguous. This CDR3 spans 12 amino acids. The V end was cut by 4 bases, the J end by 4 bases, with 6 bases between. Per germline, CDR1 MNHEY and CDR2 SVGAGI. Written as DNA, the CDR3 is TGTGCCAGCAGTTCTACAGCAGATACGCAGTATTTT. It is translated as CASSSTADTQYF.